This is a list of T cell receptor beta chains from one sample in a study of blood T cells in healthy people across ages. TCRdb redid the calling of the 5' RACE reads with MiXCR, one entry per CDR3 protein. The table includes 800,000 or so distinct CDR3 sequences, approximately 59% detected once. Sequenced sample: blood. The receptors derive from a man aged 25 to 40 in good health. The conserved cysteine and the conserved F or W are not part of the CDR3 here. A D gene is named only where the DNA matches it firmly.

>.|TRBV6-5|TRBJ1-1
ASSPGMTEAF
>.|TRBV12-3/TRBV12-4|TRBJ1-2
VSSFTANYGYT
>.|TRBV7-2|TRBJ1-1
ASSLSLSEAF
>.|TRBV20-1|TRBJ1-4
SARTSGNNEKLF
>.|TRBV10-3|TRBJ2-7
AISESERSYEQY
>.|TRBV6-5|TRBJ2-7
ASTGEYSYEQY
>.|TRBV7-2|TRBJ2-3
ASSWRTEQY
>.|TRBV20-1|.
SASNLWGGEQY
>.|TRBV3-1|TRBJ1-2
ASSQDNLAPYGYT
>TRBD2|TRBV28|TRBJ2-7
ASSQLAGVPYEQY
>TRBD2|TRBV7-9|TRBJ2-1
ASSLLLAGNEQF
>.|TRBV2|TRBJ1-5
ATQLGQNSNQPQH
>.|TRBV6-5|TRBJ1-1
ATGAQVTEAF
>.|TRBV7-2|TRBJ2-5
ASSLGVGVEETQY
>.|TRBV4-1|TRBJ2-1
ASSPQYDEQF
>.|TRBV18|.
ASSPEVAYEQY
>.|TRBV28|TRBJ1-6
VSSLGFHNSPLH
>.|TRBV6-5|TRBJ1-2
ASRQYGYT
>.|TRBV29-1|TRBJ2-7
SVDGGDRSSYEQY
>.|TRBV6-5|TRBJ2-1
ASSYNAEQF
>TRBD1|TRBV29-1|TRBJ1-2
SVGRDRSSSGYGYT
>.|TRBV15|TRBJ2-6
ATSTSGESGANVLT
>TRBD1|TRBV7-2|TRBJ2-4
ASSLAIGQGNIQY
>TRBD1|TRBV4-3|TRBJ1-1
ASSQDSRGTGTTEAF
>.|TRBV14|TRBJ2-3
ASSQNRESDTQY
>.|TRBV21-1|TRBJ2-7
ASSKRISYEQY
>.|TRBV2|TRBJ1-2
ASSEGPGGGYT
>.|TRBV6-1|TRBJ1-2
ASSDRGADGYT
>TRBD2|TRBV20-1|TRBJ2-5
SAGSGTPFGEQY
>.|TRBV2|TRBJ2-5
ASADDRSETQY
>TRBD1|TRBV6-2/TRBV6-3|TRBJ2-1
ASNPDRGDEQF
>.|TRBV7-2|TRBJ2-3
ASRLEVDTQY
>TRBD1|TRBV6-2/TRBV6-3|TRBJ2-7
ASSLYPGQGIGEQY
>TRBD2|TRBV6-1|TRBJ2-1
ASSERERGGEQF
>TRBD1|TRBV7-9|TRBJ2-7
ASSPGGAGGLVYEQY
>.|TRBV4-3|TRBJ1-2
ASSPMGGWGNYGYT
>.|TRBV2|TRBJ1-1
ASQTAENTEAF
>TRBD1|TRBV4-3|TRBJ2-2
ASSLQGSGELF